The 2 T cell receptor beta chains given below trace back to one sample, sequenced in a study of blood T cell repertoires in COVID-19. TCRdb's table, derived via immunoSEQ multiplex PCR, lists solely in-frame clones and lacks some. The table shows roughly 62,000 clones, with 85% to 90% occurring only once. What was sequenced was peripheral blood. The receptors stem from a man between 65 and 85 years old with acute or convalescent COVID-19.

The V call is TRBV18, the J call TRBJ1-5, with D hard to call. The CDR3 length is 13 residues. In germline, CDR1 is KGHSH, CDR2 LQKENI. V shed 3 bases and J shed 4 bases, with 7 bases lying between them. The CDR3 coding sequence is TGTGCCAGCTCACCTTCGGGAAATCAGCCCCAGCATTTT. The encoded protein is CASSPSGNQPQHF.

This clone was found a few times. DNA of the CDR3: TGTGCCAGCAGCCCCGGACTAGCGGGACCACCTTACAATGAGCAGTTCTTC. Protein sequence: CASSPGLAGPPYNEQFF. The chain uses TRBV7-3 and TRBJ2-1; 12 nucleotides agree with TRBD2. The CDR3 is 17 residues long. The germline CDR1 and CDR2 sequences are SGHTA and FQGTGA. The V gene end was trimmed by 5 bases and the J gene end by 4 bases; junction bases not matched to a gene: 9.